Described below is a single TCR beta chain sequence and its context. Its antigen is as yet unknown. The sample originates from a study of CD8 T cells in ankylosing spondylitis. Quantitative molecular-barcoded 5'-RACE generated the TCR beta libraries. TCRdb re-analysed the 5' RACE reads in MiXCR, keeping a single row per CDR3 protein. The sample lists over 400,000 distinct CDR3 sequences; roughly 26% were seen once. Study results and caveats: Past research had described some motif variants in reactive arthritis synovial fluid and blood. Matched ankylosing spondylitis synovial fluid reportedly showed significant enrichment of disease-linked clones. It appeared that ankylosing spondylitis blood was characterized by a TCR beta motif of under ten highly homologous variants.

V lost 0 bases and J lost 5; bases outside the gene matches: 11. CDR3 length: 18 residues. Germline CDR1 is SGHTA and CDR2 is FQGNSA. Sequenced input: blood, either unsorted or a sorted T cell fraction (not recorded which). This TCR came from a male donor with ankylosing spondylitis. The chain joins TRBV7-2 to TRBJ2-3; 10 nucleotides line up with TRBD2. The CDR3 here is CASSLARLAGENIDTQYF. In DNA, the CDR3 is TGTGCCAGCAGCTTAGCTCGGCTAGCGGGAGAGAATATAGATACGCAGTATTTT.